Presented here are 6 T cell receptor beta chains from one specimen sequenced in a study of shared clonotypes between healthy human individuals. CD45RO negativity and positive selection for CCR7 defined naive CD8 cells, a population that excluded terminally differentiated effector memory CD45RA+ cells. The data were produced by immunoSEQ multiplex PCR, yet TCRdb's version contains in-frame clones alone and is incomplete. The sample lists hundreds of thousands of clones; about 91% were seen once. The sequencing sample was made of naive CD8+ T cells sorted from blood. Receptors originate from a man aged 25-45 years in good health.

The chain employs TRBV29-1 and TRBJ2-1, with TRBD2 matching over 12 bases. This CDR3 is built from 16 residues. Germline V gives CDR1 SQVTM, CDR2 ANQGSEA. V gave up 1 base and J gave up 6 bases; unmatched junction bases: 7. The CDR3 DNA reads TGCAGCGTTGAAGGAGGGGGACTAGCGGGCAGCAATGAGCAGTTCTTC. It translates to CSVEGGGLAGSNEQFF.

The chain joins TRBV6-4 to TRBJ2-7; 10 bases match TRBD1. Germline CDR1 and CDR2: MRHNA and SNTAGT. V lost 5 bases and J lost 5; bases outside the gene matches: 9. The CDR3 is 15 amino acids. CDR3 bases: TGTGCCAGCAGTCGCTACGGGACAGGGGTGGACGAGCAGTACTTC. Translated, it gives CASSRYGTGVDEQYF.

The V gene is TRBV7-9, the J gene TRBJ2-1; D not certain. The V end was cut by 5 bases, the J end by 0 bases, with 11 bases between. Per the germline V gene, CDR1 is SEHNR and CDR2 is FQNEAQ (reference sequence). This CDR3 has 15 residues. As DNA, the CDR3 is TGTGCCAGCAGCCCCCCGCTTGACTCCTACAATGAGCAGTTCTTC. Protein: CASSPPLDSYNEQFF.

This chain connects TRBV2 to TRBJ1-1, with a tentative D call TRBD1 (5 bases). Per germline, CDR1 SNHLY and CDR2 FYNNEI. The CDR3 runs to 12 residues. Deletions cut 6 bases from V and 6 bases from J, with 11 bases between. The CDR3 DNA reads as TGTGCCAGCAGGGTAGGGGCGGCTGAAGCTTTCTTT. Its translation: CASRVGAAEAFF.

This chain connects TRBV28 to TRBJ2-1; the D call may be TRBD1 or TRBD2 (7 bases each). Trimming shortened V by 6 bases and J by 6 bases, and 12 bases separated the two germline ends. Per the germline V gene, CDR1 is MDHEN and CDR2 is SYDVKM. CDR3 length: 13 amino acids. Written as DNA, the CDR3 is TGTGCCAGCAGCCCAGGGGGGGTCAATGAGCAGTTCTTC. Translation: CASSPGGVNEQFF.

V and J are TRBV6-5 and TRBJ1-1; D is possibly TRBD1 (5 bases). Germline CDR1 is MNHEY and CDR2 is SVGAGI. The CDR3 has 15 residues. V was cut by 2 bases and J by 6 bases, with 16 bases left in between. The CDR3 sequence is CASSYTWDRPAEAFF. CDR3 DNA: TGTGCCAGCAGTTACACTTGGGACCGACCTGCTGAAGCTTTCTTT.